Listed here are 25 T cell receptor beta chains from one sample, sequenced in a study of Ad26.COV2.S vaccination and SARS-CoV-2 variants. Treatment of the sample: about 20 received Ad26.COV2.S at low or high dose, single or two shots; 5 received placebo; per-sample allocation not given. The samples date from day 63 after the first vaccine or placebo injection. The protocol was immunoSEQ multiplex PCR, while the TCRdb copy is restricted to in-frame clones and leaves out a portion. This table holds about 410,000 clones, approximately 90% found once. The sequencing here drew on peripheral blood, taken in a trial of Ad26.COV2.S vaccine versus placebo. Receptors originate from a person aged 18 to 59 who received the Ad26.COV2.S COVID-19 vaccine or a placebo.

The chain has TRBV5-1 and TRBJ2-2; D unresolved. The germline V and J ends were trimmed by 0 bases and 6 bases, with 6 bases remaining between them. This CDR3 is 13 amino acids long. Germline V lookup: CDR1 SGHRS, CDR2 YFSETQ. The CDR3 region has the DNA TGCGCCAGCAGCTTGGGCCTCGCCGGGGAGCTGTTTTTT. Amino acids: CASSLGLAGELFF.

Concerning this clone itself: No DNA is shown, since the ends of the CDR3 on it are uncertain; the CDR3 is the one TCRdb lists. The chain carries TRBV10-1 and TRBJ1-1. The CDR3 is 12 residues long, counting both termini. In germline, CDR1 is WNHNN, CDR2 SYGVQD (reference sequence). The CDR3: CASSAFGPGSFF.

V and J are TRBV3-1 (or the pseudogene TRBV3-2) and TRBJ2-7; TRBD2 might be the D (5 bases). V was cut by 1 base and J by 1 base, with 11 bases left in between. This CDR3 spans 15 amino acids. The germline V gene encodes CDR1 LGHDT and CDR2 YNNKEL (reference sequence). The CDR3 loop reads CASSQVGGRSYEQYF. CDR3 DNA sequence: TGTGCCAGCAGCCAAGTCGGAGGACGGTCCTACGAGCAGTACTTC.

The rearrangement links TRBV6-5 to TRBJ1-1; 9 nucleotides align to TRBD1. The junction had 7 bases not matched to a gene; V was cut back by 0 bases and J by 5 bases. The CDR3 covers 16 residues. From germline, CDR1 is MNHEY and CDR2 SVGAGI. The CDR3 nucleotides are TGTGCCAGCAGTTACTCTAGAACAGGGGGCTTTACTGAAGCTTTCTTT. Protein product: CASSYSRTGGFTEAFF.

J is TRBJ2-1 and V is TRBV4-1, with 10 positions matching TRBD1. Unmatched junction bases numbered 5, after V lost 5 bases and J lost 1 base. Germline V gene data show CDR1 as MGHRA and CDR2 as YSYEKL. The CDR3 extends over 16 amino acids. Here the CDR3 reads CASSSRDRGSYNEQFF. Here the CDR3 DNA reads TGCGCCAGCAGCTCGCGGGACAGGGGATCCTACAATGAGCAGTTCTTC.

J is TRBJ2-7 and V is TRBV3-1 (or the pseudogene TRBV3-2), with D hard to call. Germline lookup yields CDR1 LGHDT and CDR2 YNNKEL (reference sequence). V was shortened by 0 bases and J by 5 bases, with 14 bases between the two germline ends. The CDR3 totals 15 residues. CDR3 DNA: TGTGCCAGCAGCCAAGAGGGCCACCTAGAAAACGAGCAGTACTTC. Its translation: CASSQEGHLENEQYF.

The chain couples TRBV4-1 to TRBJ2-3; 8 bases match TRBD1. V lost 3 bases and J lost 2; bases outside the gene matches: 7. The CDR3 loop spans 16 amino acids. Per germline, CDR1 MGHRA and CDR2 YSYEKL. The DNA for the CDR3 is TGCGCCAGCAGCCAGGGGACAGGCCCTAACACAGATACGCAGTATTTT. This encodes CASSQGTGPNTDTQYF.

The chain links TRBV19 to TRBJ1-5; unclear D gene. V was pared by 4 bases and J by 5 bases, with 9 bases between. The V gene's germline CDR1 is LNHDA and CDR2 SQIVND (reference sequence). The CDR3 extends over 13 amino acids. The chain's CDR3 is CASSSHRDQPQHF. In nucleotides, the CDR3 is TGTGCCAGTAGTAGCCACAGAGATCAGCCCCAGCATTTT.

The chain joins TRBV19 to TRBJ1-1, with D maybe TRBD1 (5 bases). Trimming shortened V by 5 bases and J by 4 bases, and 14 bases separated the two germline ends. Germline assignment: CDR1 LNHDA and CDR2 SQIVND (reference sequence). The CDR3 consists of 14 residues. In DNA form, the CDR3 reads TGTGCCAGTAGTGTCGCAGGGCGCAGCACTGAAGCTTTCTTT. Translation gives CASSVAGRSTEAFF.

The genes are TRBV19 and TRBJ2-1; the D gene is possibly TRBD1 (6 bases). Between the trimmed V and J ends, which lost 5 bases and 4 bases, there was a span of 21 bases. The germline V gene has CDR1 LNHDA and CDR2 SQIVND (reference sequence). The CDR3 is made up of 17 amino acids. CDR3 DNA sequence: TGTGCCAGTAGTGGGACCCTGGGGCAGGGGCCTTACAATGAGCAGTTCTTC. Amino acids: CASSGTLGQGPYNEQFF.

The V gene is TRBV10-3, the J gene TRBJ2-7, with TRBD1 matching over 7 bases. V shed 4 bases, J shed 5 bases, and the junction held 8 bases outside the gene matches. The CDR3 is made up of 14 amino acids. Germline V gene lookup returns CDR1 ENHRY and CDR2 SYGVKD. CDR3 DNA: TGTGCCATCAGTGTTGGACAGGATACTCACGAGCAGTACTTC. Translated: CAISVGQDTHEQYF.

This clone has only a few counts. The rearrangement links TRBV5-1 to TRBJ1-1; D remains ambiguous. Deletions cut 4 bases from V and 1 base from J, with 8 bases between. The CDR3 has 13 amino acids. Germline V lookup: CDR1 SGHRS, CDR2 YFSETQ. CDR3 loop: CASSRGANTEAFF. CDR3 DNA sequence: TGCGCCAGCAGCCGTGGTGCGAACACTGAAGCTTTCTTT.

The CDR3 protein is CASSPGLAGLGETQYF. The CDR3 DNA sequence: TGTGCCAGCAGCCCTGGACTAGCGGGGTTAGGAGAGACCCAGTACTTC. This chain connects TRBV7-2 to TRBJ2-5; 12 nucleotides line up with TRBD2. V dropped 5 bases and J dropped 4; count of bases not matched to a gene: 8. The germline gives CDR1 SGHTA, CDR2 FQGNSA. The length of the CDR3 is 16 residues.

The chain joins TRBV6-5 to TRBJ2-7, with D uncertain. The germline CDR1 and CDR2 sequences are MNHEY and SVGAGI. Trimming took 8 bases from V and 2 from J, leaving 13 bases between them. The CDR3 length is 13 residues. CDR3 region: CASSSSHTYEQYF. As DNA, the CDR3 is TGTGCCAGCTCGAGTAGCCATACCTACGAGCAGTACTTC.

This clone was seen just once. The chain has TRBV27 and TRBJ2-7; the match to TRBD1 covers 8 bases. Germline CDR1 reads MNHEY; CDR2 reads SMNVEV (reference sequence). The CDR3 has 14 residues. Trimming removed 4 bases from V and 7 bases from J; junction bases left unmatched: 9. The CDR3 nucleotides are TGTGCCAGCAGTTCCAATGGACAGGGCAAGGAGCAGTACTTC. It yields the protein CASSSNGQGKEQYF.

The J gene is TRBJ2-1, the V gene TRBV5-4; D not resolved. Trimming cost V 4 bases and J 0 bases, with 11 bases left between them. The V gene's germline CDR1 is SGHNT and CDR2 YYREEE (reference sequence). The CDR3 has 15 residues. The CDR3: CASSPSGVSYNEQFF. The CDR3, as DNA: TGTGCCAGCAGCCCCTCTGGGGTCTCCTACAATGAGCAGTTCTTC.

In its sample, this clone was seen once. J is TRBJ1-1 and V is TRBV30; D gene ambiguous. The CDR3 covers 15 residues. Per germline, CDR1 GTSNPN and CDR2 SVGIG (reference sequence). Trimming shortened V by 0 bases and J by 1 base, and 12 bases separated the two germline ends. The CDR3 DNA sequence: TGTGCCTGGAGTGTACCCCCTACAGAGAACACTGAAGCTTTCTTT. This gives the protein CAWSVPPTENTEAFF. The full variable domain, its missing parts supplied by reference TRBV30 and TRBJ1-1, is SQTIHQWPATLVQPVGSPLSLECTVEGTSNPNLYWYRQAAGRGLQLLFYSVGIGQISSEVPQNLSASRPQDRQFILSSKKLLLSDSGFYLCAWSVPPTENTEAFFGQGTRLTVV.

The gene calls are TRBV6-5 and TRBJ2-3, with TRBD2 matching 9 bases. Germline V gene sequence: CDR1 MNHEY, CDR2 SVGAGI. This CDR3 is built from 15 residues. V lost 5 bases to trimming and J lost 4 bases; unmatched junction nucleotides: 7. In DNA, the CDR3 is TGTGCCAGCAGTCCGGGACTAGCAAGTGCAGATACGCAGTATTTT. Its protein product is CASSPGLASADTQYF.

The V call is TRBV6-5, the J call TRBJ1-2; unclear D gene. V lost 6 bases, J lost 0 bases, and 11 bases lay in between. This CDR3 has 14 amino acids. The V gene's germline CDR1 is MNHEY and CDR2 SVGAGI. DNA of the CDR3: TGTGCCAGCAGGCTGGACGGTACTAACTATGGCTACACCTTC. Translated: CASRLDGTNYGYTF.

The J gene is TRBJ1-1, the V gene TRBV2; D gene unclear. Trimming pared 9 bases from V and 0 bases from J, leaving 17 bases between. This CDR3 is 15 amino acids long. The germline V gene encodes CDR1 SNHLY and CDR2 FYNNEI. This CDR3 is CASFSPRRMNTEAFF. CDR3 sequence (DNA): TGTGCCAGTTTTTCACCGAGGAGGATGAACACTGAAGCTTTCTTT.

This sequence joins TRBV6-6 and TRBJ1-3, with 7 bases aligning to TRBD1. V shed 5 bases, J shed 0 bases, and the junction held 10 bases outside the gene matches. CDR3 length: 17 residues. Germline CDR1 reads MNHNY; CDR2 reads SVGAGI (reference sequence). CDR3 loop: CASSPLDGTASGNTIYF. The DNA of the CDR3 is TGTGCCAGCAGTCCCTTGGATGGGACAGCCTCTGGAAACACCATATATTTT.

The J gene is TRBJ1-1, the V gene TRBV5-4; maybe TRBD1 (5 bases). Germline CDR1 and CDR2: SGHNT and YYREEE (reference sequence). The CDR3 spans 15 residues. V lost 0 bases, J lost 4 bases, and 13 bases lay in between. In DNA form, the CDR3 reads TGTGCCAGCAGCTTGGCGTTTGGGGGATCCACTGAAGCTTTCTTT. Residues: CASSLAFGGSTEAFF.

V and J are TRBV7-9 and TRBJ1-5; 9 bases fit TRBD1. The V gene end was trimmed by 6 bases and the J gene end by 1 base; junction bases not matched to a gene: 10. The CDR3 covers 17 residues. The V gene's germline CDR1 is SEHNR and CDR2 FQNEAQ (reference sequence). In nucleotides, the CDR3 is TGTGCCAGCAGTCAGGGACAGGGAATGTGGAGCAATCAGCCCCAGCATTTT. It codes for CASSQGQGMWSNQPQHF.

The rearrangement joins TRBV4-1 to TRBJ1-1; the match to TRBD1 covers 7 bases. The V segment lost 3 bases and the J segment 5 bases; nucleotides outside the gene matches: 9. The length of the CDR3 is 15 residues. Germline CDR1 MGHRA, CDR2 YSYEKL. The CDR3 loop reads CASSHPGQMITEAFF. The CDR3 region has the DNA TGCGCCAGCAGCCACCCGGGACAGATGATAACTGAAGCTTTCTTT.

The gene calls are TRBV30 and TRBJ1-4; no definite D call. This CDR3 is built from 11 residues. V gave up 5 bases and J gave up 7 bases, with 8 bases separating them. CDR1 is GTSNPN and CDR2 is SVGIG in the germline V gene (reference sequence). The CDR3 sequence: CAWERLEKLFF. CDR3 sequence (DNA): TGTGCCTGGGAGCGACTTGAAAAACTGTTTTTT. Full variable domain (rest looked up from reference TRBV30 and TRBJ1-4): SQTIHQWPATLVQPVGSPLSLECTVEGTSNPNLYWYRQAAGRGLQLLFYSVGIGQISSEVPQNLSASRPQDRQFILSSKKLLLSDSGFYLCAWERLEKLFFGSGTQLSVL.